The 7 T cell receptor beta chains below all came from one sample that was sequenced in a study of early T cells in non-severe SARS-CoV-2 infection. Via MiXCR, TCRdb re-called the 5' RACE reads, giving one row per CDR3 protein. Here the sample spans about 32,000 distinct CDR3 sequences, about 9.9% being singletons. The sequenced material came from whole blood. Receptor source: an adult who was a healthcare worker with PCR-confirmed SARS-CoV-2 infection or an uninfected control (not recorded which).

The chain combines TRBV16 with TRBJ2-7; the D gene is possibly TRBD2 (5 bases). Germline values: CDR1 KGHSY, CDR2 FQNENV. V was pared by 5 bases and J by 6 bases, with 8 bases between. The CDR3 is 11 residues long. CDR3 nucleotide sequence: TGTGCCAGCAGCTTGGAGGCCGAGCAGTACTTC. Translated, it gives CASSLEAEQYF.

There are many counts of this clonotype. This chain links TRBV12-3 or TRBV12-4 with TRBJ1-3; D not certain. The CDR3 has 14 amino acids. Trimming removed 1 base from V and 4 bases from J, with 8 bases in between. This CDR3 is CASSLVAGGNTIYF. CDR3 DNA sequence: TGTGCCAGCAGTTTAGTCGCTGGAGGAAACACCATATATTTT.

This clonotype was seen repeatedly, ten times or more. The genes are TRBV19 and TRBJ2-3, with D possibly being TRBD2 (6 bases). Germline V lookup: CDR1 LNHDA, CDR2 SQIVND (reference sequence). CDR3 size: 13 residues. V lost 5 bases and J lost 4, with 10 bases in between. In DNA form, the CDR3 reads TGTGCCAGTAGTCGGGGGAGCGCAGATACGCAGTATTTT. It yields the protein CASSRGSADTQYF.

The chain recombines TRBV7-2 with TRBJ1-6, with a tentative D call TRBD1 (5 bases). Trimming left V 6 bases short and J 12 bases short, with 18 bases between. CDR1 is SGHTA and CDR2 is FQGNSA in the germline V gene. CDR3 size: 14 residues. CDR3 loop: CASSPGTVLRPLHF. The DNA of the CDR3 is TGTGCCAGCAGTCCCGGGACGGTGCTGCGACCCCTCCACTTT.

The chain joins TRBV20-1 to TRBJ2-3; maybe TRBD2 (5 bases). V gave up 6 bases and J gave up 5 bases, with 12 bases separating them. The germline V gene has CDR1 DFQATT and CDR2 SNEGSKA (reference sequence). CDR3 length: 12 amino acids. The CDR3 is CSAHGRGDTQYF. The CDR3 nucleotides read TGCAGTGCCCATGGACGGGGAGATACGCAGTATTTT.

This clonotype was detected ten times or more. This chain uses TRBV7-2 with TRBJ1-5; 7 bases are a match to TRBD1. This CDR3 is built from 14 residues. Losses at the gene ends were 8 bases for V and 1 base for J; bases not matched to a gene: 5. The germline V gene has CDR1 SGHTA and CDR2 FQGNSA. CDR3: CASGLTGSNQPQHF. The CDR3, as DNA: TGTGCCAGCGGGCTGACAGGGAGCAATCAGCCCCAGCATTTT.

The V and J genes are TRBV29-1 and TRBJ2-7, with 7 nucleotides matching TRBD2. The germline V gene has CDR1 SQVTM and CDR2 ANQGSEA. The CDR3 loop spans 14 amino acids. J lost 0 bases, V lost 4 bases, and 6 bases had no gene match. DNA of the CDR3: TGCAGCGTTGTAGGGAGGGCGAGCTCCTACGAGCAGTACTTC. It translates to CSVVGRASSYEQYF.